The 10 T cell receptor beta chains below all came from one sample that was sequenced in a study of shared clonotypes between healthy human individuals. TCRdb keeps only in-frame clones here, not all; method: immunoSEQ multiplex PCR. The table shows around 990,000 clones, with 77% occurring only once. The specimen was memory CD4+ T cells from PBMCs. Subset in this sample: CD45RA-negative fraction. These receptors were obtained from a man between 18 and 29 years old in good health. Some clones in this sample may be carry-over from other donors' samples.

For this clone: Other DNA variants within this sample encode the same CDR3. This rearrangement joins TRBV27 to TRBJ1-2; 10 bases line up with TRBD1. The CDR3 consists of 13 residues. The J segment lost 7 bases and the V segment lost 5 bases, leaving 4 bases of the junction unmatched. Germline V gene lookup returns CDR1 MNHEY and CDR2 SMNVEV (reference sequence). For the CDR3, the DNA is TGTGCCAGCAGTCCTCGGACAGGGGGTGGCTACACCTTC. Translation: CASSPRTGGGYTF.

This chain uses TRBV19 with TRBJ1-5, with D possibly matching TRBD1 (6 bases). Trimming took 7 bases from V and 0 from J, leaving 13 bases between them. The CDR3 has 15 residues. Germline CDR1 reads LNHDA; CDR2 reads SQIVND (reference sequence). The CDR3 reads CASMRGGRSNQPQHF. The DNA for the CDR3 is TGTGCCAGTATGAGGGGGGGCCGTAGCAATCAGCCCCAGCATTTT.

The chain uses TRBV7-2 and TRBJ2-5, with 11 bases lining up with TRBD1. Germline values: CDR1 SGHTA, CDR2 FQGNSA. The CDR3 covers 16 residues. J gave up 5 bases and V 2 bases, and 7 bases lay outside the gene matches. CDR3 loop: CASSLSGTGGQETQYF. DNA of the CDR3: TGTGCCAGCAGCTTATCCGGGACAGGGGGACAGGAGACCCAGTACTTC. The variable domain in full, with the rest retrieved from reference TRBV7-2 and TRBJ2-5, is GAGVSQSPSNKVTEKGKDVELRCDPISGHTALYWYRQSLGQGLEFLIYFQGNSAPDKSGLPSDRFSAERTGGSVSTLTIQRTQQEDSAVYLCASSLSGTGGQETQYFGPGTRLLVL.

The chain couples TRBV5-1 to TRBJ2-1; maybe TRBD1 (6 bases). Trimming cost V 5 bases and J 6 bases, with 30 bases left between them. The CDR3 covers 19 residues. Germline V gene data show CDR1 as SGHRS and CDR2 as YFSETQ. DNA for the CDR3: TGCGCCAGCAGTCCAGTCCTCTGGGGCCCCCAGGGGAGCGGCAATGAGCAGTTCTTC. It specifies CASSPVLWGPQGSGNEQFF.

V is TRBV7-3 and J is TRBJ2-1, with TRBD2 matching over 12 bases. CDR3 length equals 15 residues. Trimming cost V 2 bases and J 6 bases; bases outside gene matches: 2. Germline V CDR1 and CDR2: SGHTA, FQGTGA. This CDR3 reads CASSLQTSGSNEQFF. CDR3 DNA sequence: TGTGCCAGCAGCTTACAGACTAGCGGGAGCAATGAGCAGTTCTTC.

This chain links TRBV7-9 with TRBJ1-2; tentative D call: TRBD1 (5 bases). The germline V gene encodes CDR1 SEHNR and CDR2 FQNEAQ (reference sequence). There are 12 residues in the CDR3. V lost 3 bases and J 8 bases, leaving 10 bases between the germline ends. CDR3: CASSLGTVGYTF. The CDR3 DNA is TGTGCCAGCAGCTTGGGGACGGTCGGCTACACCTTC.

The J gene is TRBJ2-5, the V gene TRBV4-1; D perhaps matches TRBD2 (6 bases). The CDR3 spans 16 residues. Germline CDR1 reads MGHRA; CDR2 reads YSYEKL. Trimming shortened V by 1 base and J by 4 bases, and 16 bases separated the two germline ends. CDR3 in amino acids: CASSQAGVVRGETQYF. The CDR3 DNA follows: TGCGCCAGCAGCCAAGCGGGAGTAGTACGGGGAGAGACCCAGTACTTC.

As for this clone: The sample contains more than one DNA sequence encoding this CDR3. The chain uses TRBV7-9 and TRBJ2-3; 9 bases map to TRBD2. The length of the CDR3 is 14 residues. CDR1 is SEHNR and CDR2 is FQNEAQ in the germline V gene (reference sequence). Losses at the gene ends were 5 bases for V and 4 bases for J; bases not matched to a gene: 4. CDR3 in DNA: TGTGCCAGCAGCCCGGGACTAGCAGCAGATACGCAGTATTTT. The encoded protein is CASSPGLAADTQYF. Variable domain in full (rest from reference TRBV7-9 and TRBJ2-3): DTGVSQNPRHKITKRGQNVTFRCDPISEHNRLYWYRQTLGQGPEFLTYFQNEAQLEKSRLLSDRFSAERPKGSFSTLEIQRTEQGDSAMYLCASSPGLAADTQYFGPGTRLTVL.

V gene TRBV30 combines with J gene TRBJ1-1, with no clear D. Germline V CDR1 and CDR2: GTSNPN, SVGIG (reference sequence). The CDR3 runs to 15 residues. The V and J ends lost 5 bases and 5 bases respectively, with 21 bases between them. The CDR3 region is CAWGRQWSWSTEAFF. As DNA, the CDR3 is TGTGCCTGGGGCCGCCAGTGGTCGTGGTCGACTGAAGCTTTCTTT.

The chain uses TRBV15 and TRBJ2-7, with D unresolved. Trimming took off 1 base at V and 5 bases at J, with 6 bases between the two ends. Looked up from germline, CDR1 is LNHNV and CDR2 is YYDKDF (reference sequence). The CDR3 is 12 residues long. CDR3 sequence reads: CATSRGLDEQYF. In DNA form, the CDR3 reads TGTGCCACCAGCAGAGGACTGGACGAGCAGTACTTC.